This TCR beta chain was documented in a study of blood T cell repertoires in COVID-19. Produced via immunoSEQ multiplex PCR; TCRdb's table is partial and in-frame only. The repertoire holds around 140,000 clones, with approximately 90% as singletons. CDR3 length equals 13 residues. After removal of 5 bases from V and 5 bases from J, the junction contained 3 bases not matched to a gene. CDR1 and CDR2 (germline): KGHDR, SFDVKD. This receptor was obtained from a man aged 55 to 70 with active or convalescent COVID-19. The sample comprised peripheral blood. The rearrangement uses TRBV24-1 and TRBJ2-7; 9 bases line up with TRBD1. In DNA form, the CDR3 reads TGTGCCACCAGTGGACAGGGGGTGCACGAGCAGTACTTC. It translates to CATSGQGVHEQYF.